These T cell receptor beta chains were read from a single sample in a study of T-cell memory formation after mild COVID-19. TCRdb reprocessed the 5' RACE reads via MiXCR and lists one record per CDR3 protein. The sample carries around 150,000 distinct CDR3 sequences, roughly 10% recorded once. The sequenced sample was PBMCs or a T cell subset sorted from them (not recorded which). The receptors here all came from a man aged 18 to 29 who had mild COVID-19 (a few samples of this study predate the infection). Cell type and time point are not known. Each CDR3 is given with its conserved first and last residue. A D gene is named only where the DNA matches it firmly. Size values are once, few and many counts, or a class for expanded clones, and some rows have none.

v_call	j_call	clone_size	d_call	cdr3_nt	cdr3_aa
TRBV4-3	TRBJ2-1	few	.	TGCGCCAGCAGCCGACAGGGGAGGGACAATGAGCAGTTCTTC	CASSRQGRDNEQFF
TRBV5-1	TRBJ1-2	.	.	TGCGCCAGCAGCTTGCGGCCGGAGGCTAACTATGGCTACACCTTC	CASSLRPEANYGYTF
TRBV24-1	TRBJ2-5	.	TRBD2	TGTGCCACCAGTGAAGATTGGGGGGGCCAAGAGACCCAGTACTTC	CATSEDWGGQETQYF
TRBV18	TRBJ2-3	.	TRBD1	TGTGCCAGCTCACCACCGGGACAGGGTGCGCAGTATTTT	CASSPPGQGAQYF
TRBV5-1	TRBJ1-3	.	.	TGCGCCAGCGCATCGGGGGGCAGTATCTCTGGAAACACCATATATTTT	CASASGGSISGNTIYF
TRBV4-1	TRBJ2-2	many	.	TGCGCCAGCAGCCAAAAAACCGGGACAAACACCGGGGAGCTGTTTTTT	CASSQKTGTNTGELFF
TRBV14	TRBJ2-1	many	.	TGTGCCAGCAGCCAAGCCTCCATGAGCAATGAGCAGTTCTTC	CASSQASMSNEQFF
TRBV9	TRBJ2-3	.	TRBD2	TGTGCCAGCAGCGTAGGGGGGACTACCAGTAGGCAGTATTTT	CASSVGGTTSRQYF
TRBV6-5	TRBJ2-7	few	TRBD1	TGTGCCAGCAGTTACTCGACAGGGGGATACGAGCAGTACTTC	CASSYSTGGYEQYF
TRBV10-3	TRBJ1-2	.	TRBD1	TGTGCCATCAGTGAGCAAGGGGGCAGCTATGGCTACACCTTC	CAISEQGGSYGYTF
TRBV30	TRBJ2-7	few	TRBD1	TGTGCCTGGAGAGATTGGGACAGAGACTACGAGCAGTACTTC	CAWRDWDRDYEQYF
TRBV11-2	TRBJ1-6	few	.	TGTGCCAGCAGCTTAGACTACAGCTCACCCCTCCACTTT	CASSLDYSSPLHF
TRBV7-9	TRBJ1-4	.	.	TGTGCCAGCAGCTTAGACAGGGCTAATGAAAAACTGTTTTTT	CASSLDRANEKLFF
TRBV18	TRBJ2-3	few	.	TGTGCCAGCTCACCACTAAATAGCCCGACCACAGATACGCAGTATTTT	CASSPLNSPTTDTQYF
TRBV12-3/TRBV12-4	TRBJ1-2	few	.	TGTGCCAGCAGTTTACGGGGGAACTATGGCTACACCTTC	CASSLRGNYGYTF
TRBV10-3	TRBJ2-5	.	.	TGTGCCATCAGTGAAGAGGGAGAGACCCAGTACTTC	CAISEEGETQYF
TRBV11-2	TRBJ2-1	many	.	TGTGCCAGCAGCTTAAATTGGGACTCGCAGTTCTTC	CASSLNWDSQFF
TRBV5-6	TRBJ1-2	few	.	TGTGCCAGCACCGAAATCGGCATCCTCCCCGGCGGCTACACCTTC	CASTEIGILPGGYTF
TRBV7-2	TRBJ2-3	many	.	TGTGCCAGCAGCACGGGACATGACACAGATACGCAGTATTTT	CASSTGHDTDTQYF
TRBV14	TRBJ1-5	few	.	TGTGCCAGCAGCCAAGATGGGACCAGGGTTTTTGGACAGCCCCAGCATTTT	CASSQDGTRVFGQPQHF
TRBV5-1	TRBJ1-4	many	.	TGCGCCAGCAGCTTGGGAACAGCCACTAATGAAAAACTGTTTTTT	CASSLGTATNEKLFF
TRBV7-9	TRBJ1-1	.	.	TGTGCCAGCAGCCCCCGTGGCGGTGCCACTGAAGCTTTCTTT	CASSPRGGATEAFF
TRBV4-3	TRBJ2-1	few	TRBD2	TGCGCCAGCAGCCGGACTAGCGGGGGCCCTTCGTGGGGGGATGAGCAGTTCTTC	CASSRTSGGPSWGDEQFF
TRBV5-5	TRBJ2-5	few	TRBD1	TGTGCCAGCAGCTTGGCCGGATCTGGGACAGCCCAAGAGACCCAGTACTTC	CASSLAGSGTAQETQYF
TRBV5-1	TRBJ2-7	.	.	TGCGCCAGCAGCTTGGGCGGGACAGACAACTACGAGCAGTACTTC	CASSLGGTDNYEQYF
TRBV9	TRBJ2-2	.	.	TGTGCCAGCAGCGTATGGGTGACCGGGGAGCTGTTTTTT	CASSVWVTGELFF
TRBV6-6	TRBJ2-1	few	.	TGTGCCAGCAGTATGAGACGTAACCAGTTCTACAATGAGCAGTTCTTC	CASSMRRNQFYNEQFF
TRBV5-1	TRBJ2-1	.	.	TGCGCCAGCAGCTTGGTCATTGCGGGGGCCGACAATGAGCAGTTCTTC	CASSLVIAGADNEQFF
TRBV12-3/TRBV12-4	TRBJ2-3	few	.	TGTGCCAGCAGTTTCTTCCGGAGGCGCACAGATACGCAGTATTTT	CASSFFRRRTDTQYF
TRBV12-3/TRBV12-4	TRBJ1-5	many	TRBD1	TGTGCCAGCCGACAGGGGGCGTTGGCAAGGCAGCCCCAGCATTTT	CASRQGALARQPQHF
TRBV6-1	TRBJ2-5	few	TRBD2	TGTGCCAGCAGTGAACGGCCTAGCGGGGACCAAGAGACCCAGTACTTC	CASSERPSGDQETQYF
TRBV7-3	TRBJ2-6	.	.	TGTGCCAGCAGCCCCCAAGTATGGGCTGGGGCCAACGTCCTGACTTTC	CASSPQVWAGANVLTF
TRBV6-2/TRBV6-3	TRBJ2-4	few	.	TGTGCCAGCAGTCGACAGGCAGCCGGAGGGAACATTCAGTACTTC	CASSRQAAGGNIQYF
TRBV20-1	TRBJ2-3	.	TRBD2	TGCAGTGCTAGAGAGTCTAGCGGGGGGAGCACAGATACGCAGTATTTT	CSARESSGGSTDTQYF
TRBV7-2	TRBJ2-2	.	TRBD2	TGTGCCAGCAGCTCCCCTAGCGGCGGGGAGCTGTTTTTT	CASSSPSGGELFF
TRBV6-2/TRBV6-3	TRBJ1-6	few	.	TGTGCCAGTTCCTTCAGTTCCGGGACCTTGAGATTGTTT	CASSFSSGTLRLF
TRBV2	TRBJ1-6	.	.	TGTGCCAGCAGGCTACAGGGTAATTCACCCCTCCACTTT	CASRLQGNSPLHF
TRBV5-1	TRBJ2-7	many	TRBD1	TGCGCCAGCAGCTTCGGACAGGGCGAGCAGTACTTC	CASSFGQGEQYF
TRBV10-2	TRBJ2-7	many	.	TGCGCCAGCAGAGACAACTCCTACGAGCAGTACTTC	CASRDNSYEQYF
TRBV6-5	TRBJ2-1	.	TRBD1	TGTGCCAGCAGCCCGGGGGGACAGGGATCCGGTGAGCAGTTCTTC	CASSPGGQGSGEQFF
TRBV30	TRBJ1-1	many	.	TGTGCCTGGAGTCTGCAGGTTGAAGCTTTCTTT	CAWSLQVEAFF